The clone carrying this TCR beta chain was counted a single time. The antigen is undetermined. These data come from a study of cytomegalovirus exposure and HLA in healthy donors. Overall study results and limits: The listing of approximately 160 TCR beta chains classed them as cytomegalovirus-associated. In a later analysis, HLA-associated TCR beta chains were more clonally expanded than equally common others.

The PCR used 60 Vbeta and 13 Jbeta primers. TCRdb's copy holds only in-frame clones and misses some; the assay was immunoSEQ multiplex PCR. This table holds roughly 90,000 clones, around 81% found once. This CDR3 is 15 amino acids long. CDR1 is MNHEY, CDR2 SVGAGI, per germline. Trimming at V came to 6 bases and at J to 2 bases, leaving 5 bases not matched to a gene. This clonotype was obtained from a man in his late teens or twenties in good health and CMV-seronegative. Sequencing was performed on PBMCs. This chain links TRBV6-5 with TRBJ2-2; 8 nucleotides line up with TRBD1. CDR3 loop: CASRSGTGNTGELFF. CDR3 coding DNA: TGTGCCAGCAGGTCCGGGACAGGCAACACCGGGGAGCTGTTTTTT.